These 29 T cell receptor beta chains originate from one sample sequenced in a study of T cells in Graves' hyperthyroidism and ophthalmopathy. TCR beta CDR3 regions were amplified from RNA. HTBI primers were used for first-round RT-PCR of the TCR CDR3. TCRdb ran MiXCR on the multiplex PCR reads and lists one entry per CDR3 protein. The data show some 560,000 distinct CDR3 sequences, 14% seen once. Sequencing was performed on blood. The receptor set was obtained from a woman aged 40 to 49 with Graves' hyperthyroidism.

The sample holds many counts of this clonotype. CDR3 sequence reads: CASSQAILSTDTQYF. CDR3 nucleotides: TGTGCCAGCAGCCAAGCGATACTCTCCACAGATACGCAGTATTTT. The chain combines TRBV14 with TRBJ2-3; D not resolved. V was trimmed by 1 base and J by 2 bases, leaving 10 bases between them. Germline V gene data show CDR1 as SGHDN and CDR2 as FVKESK. The CDR3 consists of 15 residues.

The chain joins TRBV7-3 to TRBJ2-7, with TRBD1 identical over 11 bases. Trimming at V came to 6 bases and at J to 5 bases, leaving 9 bases not matched to a gene. Germline assignment: CDR1 SGHTA and CDR2 FQGTGA. The CDR3 extends over 15 amino acids. DNA for the CDR3: TGTGCCAGCAGTCCTAGGACAGGGGGCCAGGACGAGCAGTACTTC. This sequence encodes CASSPRTGGQDEQYF.

The chain employs TRBV11-2 and TRBJ2-3; 7 bases agree with TRBD1. The CDR3 sequence is 14 residues long. Germline V gene sequence: CDR1 SGHAT, CDR2 FQNNGV. V shed 4 bases and J 4 bases; nucleotides not matched to a gene: 5. The CDR3 here is CASSSWQGADTQYF. CDR3 coding DNA: TGTGCCAGCAGCTCCTGGCAGGGGGCAGATACGCAGTATTTT. The entire variable domain, with the rest obtained from reference TRBV11-2 and TRBJ2-3, is as follows: EAGVAQSPRYKIIEKRQSVAFWCNPISGHATLYWYQQILGQGPKLLIQFQNNGVVDDSQLPKDRFSAERLKGVDSTLKIQPAKLEDSAVYLCASSSWQGADTQYFGPGTRLTVL.

This clonotype turned up a few times. The rearrangement joins TRBV9 to TRBJ2-7; 11 nucleotides match TRBD1. Germline V gene lookup returns CDR1 SGDLS and CDR2 YYNGEE. V lost 3 bases and J lost 6; bases outside the gene matches: 8. The CDR3 consists of 15 residues. DNA for the CDR3: TGTGCCAGCAGCGCCTGGGGACAGGGGGATTCCGAGCAGTACTTC. This translates into CASSAWGQGDSEQYF.

This clonotype occurred a few times. The CDR3 reads CASRPDRGQFTDTQYF. The DNA for the CDR3 is TGTGCCAGCAGACCAGACAGGGGACAATTCACAGATACGCAGTATTTT. The chain links TRBV6-2 or TRBV6-3 to TRBJ2-3; TRBD1 agrees at 8 bases. The CDR3 loop spans 16 amino acids. Germline V gene sequence: CDR1 MNHEY, CDR2 SVGEGT. V lost 6 bases and J lost 2; bases outside the gene matches: 10.

In this sample, this clonotype turned up many times. The V call is TRBV11-2, the J call TRBJ2-7; 8 bases align to TRBD1. CDR3 length: 14 residues. Trimming removed 1 base from V and 5 bases from J; junction bases left unmatched: 4. Germline values: CDR1 SGHAT, CDR2 FQNNGV. CDR3 sequence (DNA): TGTGCCAGCAGCTTAGGGACAGGGCTCCACGAGCAGTACTTC. It is translated as CASSLGTGLHEQYF.

This clonotype was detected many times. The rearrangement uses TRBV5-1 and TRBJ2-1; 13 bases map to TRBD2. CDR3 length: 20 residues. V trimming: 4 bases; J trimming: 4 bases; junction bases outside the gene matches: 17. Germline assignment: CDR1 SGHRS and CDR2 YFSETQ. In nucleotides, the CDR3 is TGCGCCAGCAGCACCACCGGGACTAGCGGGATGGGGGCCTGGTACAATGAGCAGTTCTTC. The encoded protein is CASSTTGTSGMGAWYNEQFF.

This clonotype was seen a few times. The rearrangement uses TRBV19 and TRBJ2-5, with 7 bases lining up with TRBD1. Germline values: CDR1 LNHDA, CDR2 SQIVND (reference sequence). The CDR3 runs 14 residues. The V segment lost 6 bases and the J segment 1 base; nucleotides outside the gene matches: 5. The CDR3 DNA reads TGTGCCAGTAGAGGACAGGCGCTCCAAGAGACCCAGTACTTC. It specifies CASRGQALQETQYF.

This clonotype was seen a handful of times. The J gene is TRBJ1-1, the V gene TRBV6-1, with 8 bases matching TRBD1. Germline trimming cut 7 bases from V and 11 bases from J; bases unmatched to any gene: 12. CDR1 and CDR2 (germline): MNHNS, SASEGT. The CDR3 runs 13 residues. CDR3 amino acids: CASIQGALGQAFF. The CDR3 DNA is TGTGCCAGCATTCAGGGGGCGCTGGGTCAGGCTTTCTTT.

This clonotype was counted many times. The chain links TRBV28 to TRBJ2-4; 10 bases match TRBD2. V shed 2 bases and J 9 bases; nucleotides not matched to a gene: 4. The CDR3 loop spans 14 amino acids. Germline values: CDR1 MDHEN, CDR2 SYDVKM. CDR3 DNA: TGTGCCAGCAGTTTACCTAGCGGGAGAGTCATTCAGTACTTC. The encoded protein is CASSLPSGRVIQYF. Using reference TRBV28 and TRBJ2-4 for the parts outside the CDR3, the full variable domain is DVKVTQSSRYLVKRTGEKVFLECVQDMDHENMFWYRQDPGLGLRLIYFSYDVKMKEKGDIPEGYSVSREKKERFSLILESASTNQTSMYLCASSLPSGRVIQYFGAGTRLSVL.

This clonotype was seen a few times. The chain uses TRBV12-3 or TRBV12-4 and TRBJ1-5; D unresolved. This CDR3 comprises 14 residues. V was pared by 5 bases and J by 7 bases, with 15 bases between. The CDR3 spells CASSKPGLNQPQHF. In DNA form, the CDR3 reads TGTGCCAGCAGTAAACCGGGCCTGAACCAGCCCCAGCATTTT.

The chain combines TRBV20-1 with TRBJ2-7, with D perhaps matching TRBD2 (6 bases). This CDR3 comprises 15 residues. Trimming removed 5 bases at V and 2 bases at J, with 19 bases between. Germline CDR1 reads DFQATT; CDR2 reads SNEGSKA (reference sequence). The CDR3 reads CSALSKAGSPYEQYF. The CDR3 nucleotides are TGCAGTGCTCTCTCAAAGGCGGGGAGTCCCTACGAGCAGTACTTC.

The sample holds many counts of this clonotype. This chain connects TRBV2 to TRBJ2-1; 9 positions match TRBD1. J gave up 5 bases and V 5 bases, and 7 bases lay outside the gene matches. The CDR3 has 15 amino acids. The V gene's germline CDR1 is SNHLY and CDR2 FYNNEI. CDR3 loop: CASSTTGTGNNEQFF. The CDR3 DNA reads as TGTGCCAGCAGTACCACCGGGACAGGGAACAATGAGCAGTTCTTC.

This clonotype was detected ten times or more. V usage is TRBV20-1 and J usage is TRBJ2-1, with D possibly being TRBD2 (6 bases). The CDR3 consists of 13 residues. The V end was cut by 6 bases, the J end by 6 bases, with 15 bases between. The germline V gene encodes CDR1 DFQATT and CDR2 SNEGSKA (reference sequence). Written as DNA, the CDR3 is TGCAGTGCCCAGGGACTGGTCGGCAATGAGCAGTTCTTC. This translates into CSAQGLVGNEQFF.

This clonotype was counted a few times. The chain recombines TRBV3-1 with TRBJ2-3, with D maybe TRBD1 (5 bases). Per germline, CDR1 LGHDT and CDR2 YNNKEL (reference sequence). Trimming left V 1 base short and J 3 bases short, with 17 bases between. There are 17 residues in the CDR3. The CDR3 DNA reads TGTGCCAGCAGCCAAGGCGTTCTAAGGGGTTTAACAGATACGCAGTATTTT. As protein: CASSQGVLRGLTDTQYF.

This clonotype was recorded many times. The V and J genes are TRBV20-1 and TRBJ2-7; 10 bases agree with TRBD2. V shed 6 bases, J shed 2 bases, and the junction held 4 bases outside the gene matches. Germline CDR1 is DFQATT and CDR2 is SNEGSKA (reference sequence). The CDR3 spans 13 residues. CDR3 in amino acids: CSAGTSVTYEQYF. The CDR3 coding sequence is TGCAGTGCCGGGACTAGCGTCACCTACGAGCAGTACTTC.

This clonotype has a count of ten or more. This chain uses TRBV6-1 with TRBJ2-7; no firm D call. This CDR3 has 14 residues. Germline CDR1 MNHNS, CDR2 SASEGT. Between the trimmed V and J ends, which lost 5 bases and 1 base, there was a span of 12 bases. CDR3 region: CASSSGPLSYEQYF. CDR3 nucleotide sequence: TGTGCCAGCAGTTCCGGCCCTTTGTCCTACGAGCAGTACTTC.

This clonotype was picked up one time. One base away lies a much larger clone, so this may be a sequencing read error. The chain combines TRBV3-1 with TRBJ2-1; 12 nucleotides match TRBD2. This CDR3 spans 15 amino acids. V gave up 4 bases and J gave up 12 bases; unmatched junction bases: 10. Germline V gene lookup returns CDR1 LGHDT and CDR2 YNNKEL (reference sequence). CDR3 loop: CASSPATSGGYGQFF. The CDR3 DNA reads as TGTGCCAGCAGCCCAGCGACTAGCGGGGGCTATGGGCAGTTCTTC.

This clonotype was detected many times. The chain couples TRBV3-1 to TRBJ2-7, with D unresolved. Germline CDR1 reads LGHDT; CDR2 reads YNNKEL (reference sequence). The V and J ends lost 6 bases and 7 bases respectively, with 16 bases between them. The CDR3 contains 13 residues. CDR3 sequence: CASRANTVGEQYF. The DNA for the CDR3 is TGTGCCAGCAGAGCAAACACCGTGGGGGAGCAGTACTTC.

This clonotype was counted at least ten times. The chain employs TRBV24-1 and TRBJ2-1; TRBD2 aligns across 10 bases. Germline assignment: CDR1 KGHDR and CDR2 SFDVKD. There are 16 residues in the CDR3. V gave up 3 bases and J gave up 7 bases; unmatched junction bases: 8. CDR3 in DNA: TGTGCCACCAGTGATCCGAGCGGGAGGGCCGGGAATGAGCAGTTCTTC. This codes for CATSDPSGRAGNEQFF.

The genes are TRBV12-3 or TRBV12-4 and TRBJ1-6, with TRBD1 matching 7 bases. The CDR3 has 14 residues. V dropped 6 bases and J dropped 9; count of bases not matched to a gene: 8. CDR3 residues: CASSGTARGSPLHF. DNA of the CDR3: TGTGCCAGCAGCGGGACAGCCAGGGGTTCACCCCTCCACTTT.

V and J are TRBV20-1 and TRBJ1-4; 7 bases map to TRBD1. The J segment lost 3 bases and the V segment lost 4 bases, leaving 2 bases of the junction unmatched. Germline V CDR1 and CDR2: DFQATT, SNEGSKA (reference sequence). This CDR3 has 13 residues. The CDR3 sequence: CSATRGANEKLFF. In DNA form, the CDR3 reads TGCAGTGCTACCAGGGGGGCTAATGAAAAACTGTTTTTT.

This clonotype was seen more than once but under ten times. In DNA form, the CDR3 reads TGTGCCAGCAGCAATCGGGGGGATTACAATGAGCAGTTCTTC. This gives the protein CASSNRGDYNEQFF. V is TRBV5-5 and J is TRBJ2-1; 7 bases fit TRBD2. The V gene end was trimmed by 4 bases and the J gene end by 4 bases; junction bases not matched to a gene: 5. The CDR3 runs to 14 residues. Germline CDR1 and CDR2: SGHKS and YYEKEE (reference sequence).

This clonotype was picked up many times. A read error may produce the germline difference seen at one junction end. The chain recombines TRBV5-1 with TRBJ2-3; possible D gene TRBD1, 5 bases. The germline CDR1 and CDR2 sequences are SGHRS and YFSETQ. This CDR3 spans 12 amino acids. The CDR3 loop is CASSPDTNTQYF. CDR3 bases: TGCGCCAGCAGCCCGGACACAAATACGCAGTATTTT.

On this clonotype itself: This may come from a read error, since a much larger clone is one base off. The chain couples TRBV9 to TRBJ2-7; 11 positions agree with TRBD2. The CDR3 has 15 amino acids. Per germline, CDR1 SGDLS and CDR2 YYNGEE. With V trimmed by 3 bases and J by 6 bases, 8 bases remained unmatched. Written as DNA, the CDR3 is TGTGCCAGCAGCGCCTCGACTAGCGGGGTCACCGAGCAGTACTTC. This gives the protein CASSASTSGVTEQYF.

This clonotype was seen many times. J is TRBJ1-5 and V is TRBV5-5; the D is unclear. The V end was cut by 4 bases, the J end by 1 base, with 12 bases between. The CDR3 runs 15 residues. In germline, CDR1 is SGHKS, CDR2 YYEKEE (reference sequence). For the CDR3, the DNA is TGTGCCAGCAGCGTGGAGGCCAGCAGCAATCAGCCCCAGCATTTT. Translating gives CASSVEASSNQPQHF.

This clonotype was observed at least ten times. This chain joins TRBV30 and TRBJ1-3, with a weak D call TRBD1 (6 bases). The ends were cut back, 0 bases at V and 0 bases at J, with 15 bases in the middle. CDR1 and CDR2 (germline): GTSNPN, SVGIG (reference sequence). The CDR3 sequence is 17 residues long. CDR3: CAWSVRNRTVSGNTIYF. CDR3 DNA sequence: TGTGCCTGGAGTGTACGGAACCGGACAGTCTCTGGAAACACCATATATTTT. The whole variable domain, remainder taken from reference TRBV30 and TRBJ1-3, is SQTIHQWPATLVQPVGSPLSLECTVEGTSNPNLYWYRQAAGRGLQLLFYSVGIGQISSEVPQNLSASRPQDRQFILSSKKLLLSDSGFYLCAWSVRNRTVSGNTIYFGEGSWLTVV.

This clonotype has a count of ten or more. V is TRBV7-8 and J is TRBJ1-5; unclear D gene. The CDR3 runs to 15 residues. CDR1 SGHVS and CDR2 FQNEAQ come from the germline V gene. Trimming removed 0 bases from V and 0 bases from J, with 6 bases in between. The DNA of the CDR3 is TGTGCCAGCAGCTTAGCCAGTAATAGCAATCAGCCCCAGCATTTT. Translation gives CASSLASNSNQPQHF.

The CDR3: CASSKGQENSPLHF. CDR3 nucleotides: TGTGCCAGCAGTAAGGGACAGGAAAATTCACCCCTCCACTTT. This chain joins TRBV12-3 or TRBV12-4 and TRBJ1-6; 8 nucleotides match TRBD1. CDR3 length: 14 amino acids. The V segment lost 5 bases and the J segment 7 bases; nucleotides outside the gene matches: 4.